This note documents a single T cell receptor beta chain sequence. Single cDNA molecules in the library carried unique molecular identifiers attached during preparation. TCRdb re-called the RACE reads through MiXCR, storing one row per CDR3 protein. The sample lists about 120,000 distinct CDR3 sequences, about 11% occurring once. Time point meaning: patch test 3, about 24 weeks after DPC sensitization. Treatment described: therapeutic diphenylcyclopropenone sensitization with weekly scalp DPC. This sample stems from a study of human T cells and chemical hapten exposure. This receptor was taken from a woman between 45 and 60 years old with alopecia areata. Some clones in this sample may be carry-over from other donors' samples. Here the sequenced sample was whole blood, taken in connection with sensitization to the hapten diphenylcyclopropenone (DPC).

CDR3 DNA sequence: TGTGCCAGCAGCTTAGGAGGGACCCGCACAGATACGCAGTATTTT. Residues: CASSLGGTRTDTQYF. The chain employs TRBV7-2 and TRBJ2-3, with D possibly being TRBD1 or TRBD2 (5 bases each). V was trimmed by 1 base and J by 1 base, leaving 9 bases between them. Germline V gives CDR1 SGHTA, CDR2 FQGNSA. The CDR3 consists of 15 residues. The full variable domain, completed using reference TRBV7-2 and TRBJ2-3, is GAGVSQSPSNKVTEKGKDVELRCDPISGHTALYWYRQSLGQGLEFLIYFQGNSAPDKSGLPSDRFSAERTGGSVSTLTIQRTQQEDSAVYLCASSLGGTRTDTQYFGPGTRLTVL.